These 19 T cell receptor beta chains came from one sample sequenced in a study of cytomegalovirus exposure and HLA in healthy donors. Sequencing used immunoSEQ multiplex PCR; TCRdb keeps in-frame clones, though not all of them. The sample lists around 240,000 clones; nearly 90% were seen once. Sequenced: PBMCs. The origin of the receptors is a woman younger than 30 in good health and CMV-seronegative.

The chain employs TRBV23-1 and TRBJ1-5; 12 bases are shared with TRBD1. TRBV23-1 is an open reading frame, and its role is uncertain. The CDR3 sequence is 19 residues long. V trimming: 3 bases; J trimming: 6 bases; junction bases outside the gene matches: 15. CDR3 region: CASSQWDRGQKGQVQPQHF. CDR3 DNA sequence: TGCGCCAGCAGTCAGTGGGACAGGGGGCAGAAAGGCCAGGTTCAGCCCCAGCATTTT.

The rearrangement links TRBV7-8 to TRBJ2-2, with D maybe TRBD2 (5 bases). The CDR3 runs 17 residues. Germline-derived CDR1 and CDR2 are SGHVS and FQNEAQ. V was shortened by 2 bases and J by 3 bases, with 16 bases between the two germline ends. The CDR3 sequence is CASSLPRERLDTGELFF. DNA for the CDR3: TGTGCCAGCAGCTTACCAAGGGAGCGTCTCGACACCGGGGAGCTGTTTTTT.

The rearrangement links TRBV27 to TRBJ2-7, with 7 bases identical to TRBD2. Germline CDR1 reads MNHEY; CDR2 reads SMNVEV (reference sequence). This CDR3 has 15 residues. V lost 0 bases, J lost 2 bases, and 4 bases stayed unmatched. In DNA, the CDR3 is TGTGCCAGCAGTTTATCGGGGAGGGGCCCCTACGAGCAGTACGTC. It is translated as CASSLSGRGPYEQYV.

The chain recombines TRBV25-1 with TRBJ1-4; tentatively, D is TRBD1 (5 bases). Trimming shortened V by 6 bases and J by 3 bases, and 8 bases separated the two germline ends. The CDR3 runs 13 residues. Per the germline V gene, CDR1 is MGHDK and CDR2 is SYGVNS. The CDR3 coding sequence is TGTGCCAGCAGGCGGGGGGCTAATGAAAAACTGTTTTTT. It codes for CASRRGANEKLFF.

This chain uses TRBV10-2 with TRBJ1-4; D possibly corresponds to TRBD1 (6 bases). V was cut by 2 bases and J by 3 bases, with 10 bases left in between. CDR1 WSHSY and CDR2 SAAADI come from the germline V gene. This CDR3 comprises 15 residues. The CDR3 is CASSETGIPNEKLFF. DNA for the CDR3: TGCGCCAGCAGTGAGACAGGGATACCTAATGAAAAACTGTTTTTT.

The chain has TRBV5-1 and TRBJ2-7, with 8 nucleotides matching TRBD1. CDR1 is SGHRS, CDR2 YFSETQ, per germline. Losses at the gene ends were 0 bases for V and 3 bases for J; bases not matched to a gene: 8. The CDR3 contains 16 residues. The CDR3 DNA is TGCGCCAGCAGCTTGGGGCTCTTCGGACAGGGCTACGAGCAGTACTTC. It codes for CASSLGLFGQGYEQYF.

The CDR3 region has the DNA TGTGCCAGCACCCGGGGACCTAGCGGGCTCCAAGAGACCCAGTACTTC. Translation gives CASTRGPSGLQETQYF. This chain links TRBV7-2 with TRBJ2-5; 8 nucleotides agree with TRBD2. The ends lost 7 bases at V and 1 base at J; junction bases unmatched: 11. The germline gives CDR1 SGHTA, CDR2 FQGNSA. There are 16 residues in the CDR3.

The rearrangement uses TRBV9 and TRBJ1-6, with 8 bases aligning to TRBD1. Germline trimming cut 4 bases from V and 7 bases from J; bases unmatched to any gene: 10. The germline V gene has CDR1 SGDLS and CDR2 YYNGEE. The CDR3 contains 16 residues. The DNA of the CDR3 is TGTGCCAGCAGCCTCAGTGGGTGGACAGGGAATTCACCCCTCCACTTT. Translated: CASSLSGWTGNSPLHF.

V gene TRBV6-1 combines with J gene TRBJ1-4; 7 bases agree with TRBD1. J lost 7 bases, V lost 3 bases, and 2 bases had no gene match. The CDR3 spans 13 residues. The germline gives CDR1 MNHNS, CDR2 SASEGT. CDR3 in amino acids: CASSDGTVEKLFF. Here the CDR3 DNA reads TGTGCCAGCAGTGATGGGACAGTTGAAAAACTGTTTTTT.

As DNA, the CDR3 is TGTGCCAGCAGCAAACCCGGGACAGGGTATGGCTACACCTTC. Its translation: CASSKPGTGYGYTF. The chain carries TRBV11-2 and TRBJ1-2; 9 positions agree with TRBD1. Germline V gene lookup returns CDR1 SGHAT and CDR2 FQNNGV. J gave up 5 bases and V 5 bases, and 6 bases lay outside the gene matches. The CDR3 has 14 amino acids.

The rearrangement links TRBV28 to TRBJ1-6; a possible D gene is TRBD1 (5 bases). Trimming took off 3 bases at V and 6 bases at J, with 12 bases between the two ends. The CDR3 sequence is 15 residues long. Germline loops: CDR1 MDHEN, CDR2 SYDVKM. CDR3 DNA: TGTGCCAGCAGTTTGCACGGCAGGGTTAATTCACCCCTCCACTTT. As protein: CASSLHGRVNSPLHF.

The rearrangement joins TRBV6-5 to TRBJ1-1, with D possibly matching TRBD1 (5 bases). The CDR3 consists of 15 residues. The V and J ends lost 8 bases and 5 bases respectively, with 21 bases between them. Germline CDR1 MNHEY, CDR2 SVGAGI. CDR3 nucleotides: TGTGCCAGCGGTTCTCCGTTGGGCGGGGGGACTGAAGCTTTCTTT. Its protein product is CASGSPLGGGTEAFF.

CDR3: CASSPGVMNTEAFF. CDR3 nucleotides: TGTGCCAGCAGTCCGGGGGTTATGAACACTGAAGCTTTCTTT. The chain combines TRBV27 with TRBJ1-1; TRBD1 might be the D (5 bases). CDR3 length: 14 amino acids. The V gene's germline CDR1 is MNHEY and CDR2 SMNVEV (reference sequence). The ends were cut back, 5 bases at V and 0 bases at J, with 10 bases in the middle.

The rearrangement uses TRBV7-9 and TRBJ1-5, with 10 bases identical to TRBD1. Germline V gene sequence: CDR1 SEHNR, CDR2 FQNEAQ (reference sequence). J was trimmed by 0 bases and V by 5 bases; bases with no gene match: 7. This CDR3 region has 17 residues. The CDR3 DNA reads as TGTGCCAGCAGCCCAGGGACAGGGGACTATAGCAATCAGCCCCAGCATTTT. Translation gives CASSPGTGDYSNQPQHF.

This clone was detected a few times. V gene TRBV29-1 combines with J gene TRBJ1-2; possibly TRBD1 for D (5 bases). The CDR3 sequence is 12 residues long. Between the trimmed V and J ends, which lost 7 bases and 6 bases, there was a span of 15 bases. The germline CDR1 and CDR2 sequences are SQVTM and ANQGSEA. The CDR3 here is CSGGQGPDGYTF. DNA for the CDR3: TGCAGCGGAGGACAAGGTCCCGATGGCTACACCTTC.

The chain couples TRBV11-2 to TRBJ2-3; 7 bases line up with TRBD2. The trim removed 0 bases at V and 7 bases at J, leaving 7 bases unmatched. The CDR3 consists of 15 residues. The germline gives CDR1 SGHAT, CDR2 FQNNGV. CDR3 sequence (DNA): TGTGCCAGCAGCTTAGAGTGGCGACTAGCTAATACGCAGTATTTT. As protein: CASSLEWRLANTQYF.

The V call is TRBV27, the J call TRBJ1-1; a possible D gene is TRBD1 (6 bases). In germline, CDR1 is MNHEY, CDR2 SMNVEV (reference sequence). Trimming shortened V by 3 bases and J by 0 bases, and 14 bases separated the two germline ends. The CDR3 spans 16 residues. The CDR3, as DNA: TGTGCCAGCAGTTTTGTTAAGGACAGCTTGAACACTGAAGCTTTCTTT. It yields the protein CASSFVKDSLNTEAFF.

This clone was recorded once. J is TRBJ2-1 and V is TRBV7-9, with D possibly TRBD2 on 7 matching bases. V was shortened by 1 base and J by 12 bases, with 16 bases between the two germline ends. The germline V gene encodes CDR1 SEHNR and CDR2 FQNEAQ (reference sequence). This CDR3 spans 14 amino acids. The CDR3 here is CASSLVARGAAQFF. In DNA form, the CDR3 reads TGTGCCAGCAGCTTAGTCGCCCGGGGGGCGGCGCAGTTCTTC.

V and J are TRBV29-1 and TRBJ2-5, with no clear D. The CDR3 is 12 residues long. Trimming removed 4 bases from V and 2 bases from J, with 8 bases in between. Germline V gene sequence: CDR1 SQVTM, CDR2 ANQGSEA. Written as DNA, the CDR3 is TGCAGCGTTGGAGGCTTACAAGAGACCCAGTACTTC. Translating it yields CSVGGLQETQYF.